The 8 T cell receptor beta chains presented below share a single source sample, sequenced in a study of early T cells in non-severe SARS-CoV-2 infection. TCRdb reprocessed the 5' RACE reads via MiXCR and lists one record per CDR3 protein. The sample has 85,000 to 100,000 distinct CDR3 sequences; approximately 9.9% are singletons. Sample: whole blood, taken at baseline. The receptors derive from an adult who was a healthcare worker with PCR-confirmed SARS-CoV-2 infection or an uninfected control (not recorded which).

The chain joins TRBV6-1 to TRBJ2-1; possible D gene TRBD2, 6 bases. This CDR3 has 12 residues. CDR1 is MNHNS, CDR2 SASEGT, per germline. Trimming shortened V by 7 bases and J by 14 bases, and 18 bases separated the two germline ends. CDR3 protein: CASTPNGGWEFF. CDR3 nucleotides: TGTGCCAGCACCCCGAATGGGGGGTGGGAGTTCTTC.

This clonotype was counted many times. This sequence joins TRBV6-2 or TRBV6-3 and TRBJ1-5, with D perhaps matching TRBD1 (6 bases). The CDR3 runs to 15 residues. CDR1 is MNHEY, CDR2 SVGEGT, per germline. V lost 6 bases to trimming and J lost 2 bases, with 14 bases between them. CDR3 DNA sequence: TGTGCCAGCAGAAGGGACAACGGTGGCAATCAGCCCCAGCATTTT. It yields the protein CASRRDNGGNQPQHF.

This clonotype occurred many times. The chain carries TRBV20-1 and TRBJ1-1; D not resolved. From germline, CDR1 is DFQATT and CDR2 SNEGSKA (reference sequence). V was pared by 3 bases and J by 5 bases, with 10 bases between. The CDR3 loop spans 12 amino acids. CDR3 nucleotide sequence: TGCAGTGCTAGGGACGGGAGGACTGAAGCTTTCTTT. Translated: CSARDGRTEAFF.

J is TRBJ2-1 and V is TRBV3-1, with TRBD1 matching 8 bases. The ends lost 6 bases at V and 6 bases at J; junction bases unmatched: 4. CDR3 length equals 13 residues. The germline CDR1 and CDR2 sequences are LGHDT and YNNKEL (reference sequence). CDR3 bases: TGTGCCAGCAGTCGGGACAGGCGCAATGAGCAGTTCTTC. It codes for CASSRDRRNEQFF.

The V and J genes are TRBV6-1 and TRBJ2-3; D gene uncertain. Germline-derived CDR1 and CDR2 are MNHNS and SASEGT. The CDR3 is 12 residues long. The CDR3: CASTPGADTQYF. Here the CDR3 DNA reads TGTGCGTCAACACCCGGCGCAGATACGCAGTATTTT.

This clonotype was observed at least ten times. The chain uses TRBV29-1 and TRBJ1-1; D is perhaps TRBD1 (5 bases). The V end was cut by 4 bases, the J end by 0 bases, with 9 bases between. The CDR3 runs to 13 residues. Per germline, CDR1 SQVTM and CDR2 ANQGSEA. The CDR3 coding sequence is TGCAGCGTTGGTGGGACGGTGAACACTGAAGCTTTCTTT. It specifies CSVGGTVNTEAFF.

This clonotype was observed at least ten times. The rearrangement links TRBV11-2 to TRBJ2-1; D perhaps matches TRBD2 (6 bases). Germline lookup yields CDR1 SGHAT and CDR2 FQNNGV. V lost 3 bases to trimming and J lost 8 bases, with 17 bases between them. This CDR3 is built from 15 residues. This chain's CDR3 is CASSFQRREHDEQFF. CDR3 DNA: TGTGCCAGCAGCTTCCAGAGACGGGAGCACGATGAGCAGTTCTTC.

This clonotype was detected ten times or more. CDR3 sequence (DNA): TGCGCCAGCAGCTTGGAGGGACAGGATGCTTCACCCCTCCACTTT. Translated, it gives CASSLEGQDASPLHF. The chain couples TRBV5-1 to TRBJ1-6; 8 nucleotides agree with TRBD1. Germline V gene lookup returns CDR1 SGHRS and CDR2 YFSETQ. With 0 bases clipped from V and 9 bases from J, the junction kept 5 bases outside the gene matches. The CDR3 is made up of 15 amino acids.